This T cell receptor (beta chain) was identified during a study of blood T cell repertoires in COVID-19 (TCRdb year 2020). General notes on the study: Samples covering the acute and convalescent phases of COVID-19 were provided by collaborators in the United States, Italy and Spain. The material from the prospective study consisted of cDNA or gDNA derived from T cells, B-cell-depleted T cells, or PBMCs. The repertoires were released in a freely available public database meant as a resource for research on the immune response to SARS-CoV-2. Deeply sampled blood TCRbeta repertoires from subjects exposed to, actively infected with, or recovered from COVID-19 were included in the dataset. Where available, HLA class I and class II types were obtained from metadata supplied by the sample provider rather than from assay-based typing. The sample metadata nearly always contained a de-identified subject ID, COVID-19 status, age in years and sex. Samples were obtained from the ongoing ImmuneRACE study (first 160 participants) and from about 1,300 subjects provided by 6 global collaborators. What the authors observed across the whole study: The amount of clinical and demographic metadata varied by source and participant and was provided uncurated.

The immunoSEQ Assay, a bias-controlled multiplex PCR, was used to amplify TCRbeta CDR3 regions from genomic DNA. The published analysis was carried out like this. Nucleated cell counts per sample were estimated from amplification of reference gene primers within the assay. To quantify the absolute abundance of each unique TCRbeta CDR3 rearrangement, sequence reads were collapsed and filtered. For each sample, productive Simpson clonality was calculated as the square root of Simpson's diversity index across productive rearrangements. TCRdb holds this immuneACCESS table with in-frame rearrangements only. Some clones are missing; in checked studies, unresolved V genes explain under half, and the rest has no known cause. Clone size and V and J calls were adopted from that table, with D and trimming inferred from the DNA. For this sample the table gives 250,000 to 300,000 clones, of which roughly 88% were detected only once. More than 9.5% of the sample lies in the top ten.

Note on this clone: The antigen it recognizes is unknown. It has no much larger one-base neighbor in the sample; base qualities were not kept.

Collaborating institutions collected whole blood in K2EDTA tubes following their own protocols. For TCRbeta analysis, collaborators shipped samples as frozen whole blood, isolated PBMCs, or DNA extracted from either of those sample types. From its cysteine to its phenylalanine, the CDR3 spans 19 amino acids. Only CDR3 DNA remains: 57 bases, in frame from the first base. CDR1 and CDR2 are read off the germline V gene as MGHRA and YSYEKL. Here V drops 0 bases and J drops 1 base, and the junction holds 11 bases not matched to any gene. The V and J genes are TRBV4-1 and TRBJ2-1, and TRBD2 aligns with 8 junction nucleotides. The receptor was derived from a woman in her 70s with acute or convalescent COVID-19. The material sequenced was peripheral blood. The nucleotide sequence is TGCGCCAGCAGCCAAGATTTAGAACGGGGGGGAATTTCCTACAATGAGCAGTTCTTC. Its amino acids are CASSQDLERGGISYNEQFF.